The 25 T cell receptor beta chains below were found in one sample sequenced in a study of cytomegalovirus exposure and HLA in healthy donors. A multiplex PCR was run with 60 Vbeta primers and 13 Jbeta primers. The protocol was immunoSEQ multiplex PCR, while the TCRdb copy is restricted to in-frame clones and leaves out a portion. The data hold roughly 200,000 clones, with 65% to 80% observed a single time. Sequenced sample: PBMCs. The receptors come from a woman in her twenties or thirties in good health and CMV-seropositive.

There are a few counts of this clone. The chain combines TRBV2 with TRBJ2-7; 7 bases align to TRBD1. Unmatched junction bases numbered 5, after V lost 7 bases and J lost 2 bases. The V gene's germline CDR1 is SNHLY and CDR2 FYNNEI. This CDR3 region has 13 residues. CDR3 loop: CASTSDRAYEQYF. The CDR3 coding sequence is TGTGCCAGCACCTCTGACAGGGCCTACGAGCAGTACTTC.

The gene calls are TRBV6-5 and TRBJ1-2; 9 bases are shared with TRBD1. The germline gives CDR1 MNHEY, CDR2 SVGAGI. V dropped 6 bases and J dropped 8; count of bases not matched to a gene: 10. This CDR3 is 14 amino acids long. The CDR3 region is CASRKTGGMGGYTF. DNA for the CDR3: TGTGCCAGCAGGAAGACAGGGGGAATGGGCGGCTACACCTTC.

The chain links TRBV5-4 to TRBJ2-5, with TRBD1 as a possible D gene (6 bases). The CDR3 consists of 14 residues. Germline CDR1 SGHNT, CDR2 YYREEE (reference sequence). Trimming left V 1 base short and J 3 bases short, with 10 bases between. CDR3 DNA: TGTGCCAGCAGCTTGTTGAGGGGGAAAGAGACCCAGTACTTC. Its translation is CASSLLRGKETQYF.

The chain is built from TRBV7-2 and TRBJ2-3; 8 bases are shared with TRBD2. There are 15 residues in the CDR3. V lost 3 bases, J lost 4 bases, and 6 bases stayed unmatched. The germline CDR1 and CDR2 sequences are SGHTA and FQGNSA. CDR3 DNA: TGTGCCAGCAGCTTCCAGGCGGGGGGATCAGATACGCAGTATTTT. Protein sequence: CASSFQAGGSDTQYF.

This clone was counted a single time. This sequence joins TRBV7-8 and TRBJ1-1, with 7 bases identical to TRBD1. The junction had 12 bases not matched to a gene; V was cut back by 2 bases and J by 0 bases. The CDR3 totals 18 residues. The germline V gene encodes CDR1 SGHVS and CDR2 FQNEAQ. CDR3 bases: TGTGCCAGCAGCTTAAGGGGGAGTTGGACAGGTCTGAACACTGAAGCTTTCTTT. This translates into CASSLRGSWTGLNTEAFF.

The V gene is TRBV6-4, the J gene TRBJ2-1; the match to TRBD2 covers 8 bases. Germline trimming cut 7 bases from V and 10 bases from J; bases unmatched to any gene: 12. The CDR3 is 14 residues long. The germline V gene encodes CDR1 MRHNA and CDR2 SNTAGT. In nucleotides, the CDR3 is TGTGCCAGCACCCCCGACGGGGGGGACGTCGAGCAGTTCTTC. Translating it yields CASTPDGGDVEQFF.

The chain has TRBV11-2 and TRBJ2-1; no reliable D call. Looked up from germline, CDR1 is SGHAT and CDR2 is FQNNGV. Trimming pared 1 base from V and 7 bases from J, leaving 14 bases between. The CDR3 loop spans 15 amino acids. The CDR3 sequence: CASSLGPEVLNEQFF. DNA for the CDR3: TGTGCCAGCAGCTTAGGGCCAGAGGTCCTGAATGAGCAGTTCTTC.

This clone was found a few times. The chain combines TRBV7-2 with TRBJ2-1; D might be TRBD2 (6 bases). This CDR3 is 12 amino acids long. Per the germline V gene, CDR1 is SGHTA and CDR2 is FQGNSA. V was cut by 4 bases and J by 10 bases, with 11 bases left in between. The DNA for the CDR3 is TGTGCCAGCAGCTGGGGACTCGCCGAGCAGTTCTTC. Translated, it gives CASSWGLAEQFF. Using reference TRBV7-2 and TRBJ2-1 for the parts outside the CDR3, the full variable domain is GAGVSQSPSNKVTEKGKDVELRCDPISGHTALYWYRQSLGQGLEFLIYFQGNSAPDKSGLPSDRFSAERTGGSVSTLTIQRTQQEDSAVYLCASSWGLAEQFFGPGTRLTVL.

In its sample, this clone was seen a few times. The rearrangement uses TRBV18 and TRBJ2-7; TRBD2 aligns across 11 bases. Germline trimming cut 6 bases from V and 1 base from J; bases unmatched to any gene: 5. Germline CDR1 reads KGHSH; CDR2 reads LQKENI. This CDR3 contains 15 residues. As DNA, the CDR3 is TGTGCCAGCTCGCCTAGACTAGCGGGATCCTACGAGCAGTACTTC. Residues: CASSPRLAGSYEQYF.

The gene calls are TRBV7-2 and TRBJ2-7, with D possibly TRBD1 on 5 matching bases. With 2 bases removed from V and 4 bases from J, the gap between germline ends came to 15 bases. Germline CDR1 and CDR2: SGHTA and FQGNSA. The CDR3 is 15 residues long. In nucleotides, the CDR3 is TGTGCCAGCAGCTTAAGCTGGGAAGGGGTATACGAGCAGTACTTC. It specifies CASSLSWEGVYEQYF.

This clone was recorded a few times. V gene TRBV10-2 combines with J gene TRBJ2-3; D might be TRBD2 (6 bases). This CDR3 contains 14 residues. The ends were cut back, 4 bases at V and 3 bases at J, with 11 bases in the middle. Germline V gene lookup returns CDR1 WSHSY and CDR2 SAAADI. CDR3 in DNA: TGCGCCAGCAGTGTTTGGACTATGACAGATACGCAGTATTTT. The encoded protein is CASSVWTMTDTQYF.

The CDR3 DNA reads as TGTGCCAGCAGTGAAGGGACAGGGCACAATCAGCCCCAGCATTTT. Amino acid sequence: CASSEGTGHNQPQHF. This chain connects TRBV2 to TRBJ1-5, with 8 nucleotides matching TRBD1. CDR3 length: 15 amino acids. Trimming at V came to 1 base and at J to 3 bases, leaving 2 bases not matched to a gene. The germline gives CDR1 SNHLY, CDR2 FYNNEI.

The chain has TRBV14 and TRBJ2-1, with D possibly TRBD1 on 6 matching bases. V gave up 4 bases and J gave up 12 bases, with 16 bases separating them. Germline CDR1 is SGHDN and CDR2 is FVKESK. This CDR3 comprises 13 residues. The DNA for the CDR3 is TGTGCCAGCAGCCCACAGGGCCCGAAGGGGCAGTTCTTC. It translates to CASSPQGPKGQFF.

In regard to this clone: Other nucleotide sequences from this sample produce the same CDR3. The rearrangement uses TRBV4-3 and TRBJ1-5; no firm D call. V was clipped by 0 bases and J by 4 bases, with 4 bases between them. Germline V lookup: CDR1 LGHNA, CDR2 YSLEER. This CDR3 has 13 amino acids. The CDR3 spells CASSQDLNQPQHF. The DNA of the CDR3 is TGCGCCAGCAGCCAAGATCTTAATCAGCCCCAGCATTTT.

The chain joins TRBV2 to TRBJ1-6; a possible D gene is TRBD1 (6 bases). The V gene's germline CDR1 is SNHLY and CDR2 FYNNEI. V was clipped by 4 bases and J by 10 bases, with 17 bases between them. The CDR3 is 15 residues long. CDR3 loop: CASSGATGLKSPLHF. CDR3 DNA sequence: TGTGCCAGCAGTGGCGCGACAGGTCTTAAGTCACCCCTCCACTTT. Full variable domain (outside the CDR3, taken from reference TRBV2 and TRBJ1-6): EPEVTQTPSHQVTQMGQEVILRCVPISNHLYFYWYRQILGQKVEFLVSFYNNEISEKSEIFDDQFSVERPDGSNFTLKIRSTKLEDSAMYFCASSGATGLKSPLHFGNGTRLTVT.

This clone was found once. V and J are TRBV10-3 and TRBJ1-2; 7 nucleotides match TRBD1. V was pared by 2 bases and J by 0 bases, with 6 bases of the junction left unmatched. Germline CDR1 is ENHRY and CDR2 is SYGVKD. CDR3 length: 16 amino acids. In DNA form, the CDR3 reads TGTGCCATCAGTGAGCCCTCGACAGGGACTAACTATGGCTACACCTTC. It specifies CAISEPSTGTNYGYTF.

CDR3 coding DNA: TGTGCCACCAGCAACCTCCCCCGGGAAATCGGAGGCTACACCTTC. Translation: CATSNLPREIGGYTF. This chain connects TRBV15 to TRBJ1-2; D remains ambiguous. V lost 4 bases to trimming and J lost 8 bases, with 20 bases between them. Per germline, CDR1 LNHNV and CDR2 YYDKDF (reference sequence). This CDR3 region has 15 residues.

This clone was counted a single time. One end of the junction varies from germline; a read error may be responsible. The V gene is TRBV5-4, the J gene TRBJ1-5; D is unresolved. This CDR3 has 14 residues. Germline V gene data show CDR1 as SGHNT and CDR2 as YYREEE (reference sequence). CDR3 loop: CASSQEEGEQPQHF. The CDR3 DNA follows: TGCGCCAGCAGCCAAGAAGAGGGAGAGCAGCCCCAGCATTTT.

In this sample, this clone turned up once. The rearrangement joins TRBV5-1 to TRBJ2-1, with 13 positions matching TRBD2. The CDR3 extends over 17 amino acids. V lost 0 bases to trimming and J lost 5 bases; unmatched junction nucleotides: 5. In germline, CDR1 is SGHRS, CDR2 YFSETQ. DNA for the CDR3: TGCGCCAGCAGCTTGGCTACTAGCGGGAGGGCGAACAATGAGCAGTTCTTC. This codes for CASSLATSGRANNEQFF. The whole variable domain, filled in from reference TRBV5-1 and TRBJ2-1, reads KAGVTQTPRYLIKTRGQQVTLSCSPISGHRSVSWYQQTPGQGLQFLFEYFSETQRNKGNFPGRFSGRQFSNSRSEMNVSTLELGDSALYLCASSLATSGRANNEQFFGPGTRLTVL.

J is TRBJ2-3 and V is TRBV29-1, with TRBD2 identical over 8 bases. Germline CDR1 SQVTM, CDR2 ANQGSEA. Unmatched junction bases numbered 5, after V lost 3 bases and J lost 0 bases. The CDR3 has 15 amino acids. As DNA, the CDR3 is TGCAGCGTTGATGGAGCGGGGGCTAGCACAGATACGCAGTATTTT. Translated, it gives CSVDGAGASTDTQYF.

This clone was seen a handful of times. V usage is TRBV7-9 and J usage is TRBJ2-7, with a weak D call TRBD2 (7 bases). The ends were cut back, 3 bases at V and 0 bases at J, with 12 bases in the middle. Germline V gene lookup returns CDR1 SEHNR and CDR2 FQNEAQ (reference sequence). CDR3 length: 15 residues. CDR3 DNA sequence: TGTGCCAGCAGCTTTGAGGGAGGGGGCTCCTACGAGCAGTACTTC. Translating gives CASSFEGGGSYEQYF.

The chain recombines TRBV30 with TRBJ2-1, with D possibly being TRBD2 (5 bases). Trimming removed 4 bases at V and 4 bases at J, with 17 bases between. Germline-derived CDR1 and CDR2 are GTSNPN and SVGIG (reference sequence). The CDR3 loop spans 15 amino acids. The CDR3 DNA follows: TGTGCCTGGATAATCTCTGCGGGCCCGTACAATGAGCAGTTCTTC. Encoded protein: CAWIISAGPYNEQFF.

This rearrangement joins TRBV4-3 to TRBJ2-5, with D possibly matching TRBD1 (6 bases). The DNA matches TRBJ2-7 better at its end, which makes the J call doubtful. Germline loops: CDR1 LGHNA, CDR2 YSLEER. CDR3 length equals 15 residues. This CDR3 is CASSQDQGLGYEQYF. CDR3 DNA: TGCGCCAGCAGCCAAGATCAGGGGCTTGGCTACGAGCAGTACTTC.

The rearrangement uses TRBV7-8 and TRBJ2-7, with 7 positions matching TRBD1. V dropped 5 bases and J dropped 5; count of bases not matched to a gene: 6. The germline gives CDR1 SGHVS, CDR2 FQNEAQ. CDR3 length: 13 residues. The CDR3 reads CASSLITGDEQYF. CDR3 DNA: TGTGCCAGCAGCCTAATTACAGGGGACGAGCAGTACTTC.

This clone has only a few counts. The rearrangement links TRBV6-1 to TRBJ2-7; 7 bases line up with TRBD2. V shed 4 bases, J shed 2 bases, and the junction held 5 bases outside the gene matches. The germline V gene encodes CDR1 MNHNS and CDR2 SASEGT. There are 14 residues in the CDR3. The CDR3 loop is CASSVRGETYEQYF. CDR3 nucleotides: TGTGCCAGCAGTGTCCGGGGGGAGACCTACGAGCAGTACTTC.